Shown below are 14 T cell receptor beta chains from a single sample sequenced in a study of blood T cell repertoires in COVID-19. Profiled with immunoSEQ multiplex PCR; TCRdb holds only in-frame clones, not every one. This sample has about 150,000 clones, with over 75% found just once. Input material: peripheral blood. The receptors were sampled from a woman in her forties or fifties with acute or convalescent COVID-19.

This clone turned up a few times. The V call is TRBV7-9, the J call TRBJ2-7, with D tentatively TRBD1 (5 bases). This CDR3 has 13 residues. The germline V gene has CDR1 SEHNR and CDR2 FQNEAQ (reference sequence). Trimming removed 4 bases from V and 1 base from J, with 8 bases in between. Written as DNA, the CDR3 is TGTGCCAGCAGCTCGGACACTTCCTACGAGCAGTACTTC. Amino acid sequence: CASSSDTSYEQYF.

This clone came up a few times. The V and J genes are TRBV30 and TRBJ1-5, with a possible D match to TRBD1 (5 bases). Germline lookup yields CDR1 GTSNPN and CDR2 SVGIG (reference sequence). The CDR3 contains 14 residues. V shed 0 bases and J shed 4 bases, with 10 bases lying between them. CDR3 region: CAWSVGARNQPQHF. In DNA, the CDR3 is TGTGCCTGGAGTGTAGGGGCCCGAAATCAGCCCCAGCATTTT.

The chain combines TRBV18 with TRBJ1-1, with a tentative D call TRBD1 (5 bases). The germline gives CDR1 KGHSH, CDR2 LQKENI. There are 16 residues in the CDR3. V was trimmed by 5 bases and J by 7 bases, leaving 23 bases between them. DNA of the CDR3: TGTGCCAGCTCATCCGGGCAGGGCTTATGGGGGGTTGAAGCTTTCTTT. Translation: CASSSGQGLWGVEAFF.

CDR3 region: CASKGVVTGANVLTF. Written as DNA, the CDR3 is TGTGCCAGCAAGGGGGTCGTAACTGGGGCCAACGTCCTGACTTTC. The chain has TRBV6-5 and TRBJ2-6; maybe TRBD1 (6 bases). This CDR3 contains 15 residues. Germline CDR1 is MNHEY and CDR2 is SVGAGI. With 7 bases removed from V and 2 bases from J, the gap between germline ends came to 12 bases.

The V and J genes are TRBV9 and TRBJ1-6; no firm D call. Germline V gene lookup returns CDR1 SGDLS and CDR2 YYNGEE. The CDR3 has 13 amino acids. Trimming stripped 4 bases from V and 5 bases from J, with 7 bases between. CDR3 sequence: CASSTENNSPLHF. The CDR3, as DNA: TGTGCCAGCAGCACAGAAAATAATTCACCCCTCCACTTT.

The V and J genes are TRBV9 and TRBJ1-1; D is unclear. This CDR3 has 13 amino acids. V lost 3 bases, J lost 6 bases, and 12 bases lay in between. Germline V gene lookup returns CDR1 SGDLS and CDR2 YYNGEE. CDR3 sequence (DNA): TGTGCCAGCAGCGCAAACGGGAGGCCTGAAGCTTTCTTT. Protein product: CASSANGRPEAFF.

The chain joins TRBV5-1 to TRBJ2-7; 11 bases align to TRBD2. This CDR3 is built from 16 residues. Germline V gives CDR1 SGHRS, CDR2 YFSETQ. Germline trimming cut 0 bases from V and 3 bases from J; bases unmatched to any gene: 5. Written as DNA, the CDR3 is TGCGCCAGCAGCTTGGCAGTCCTAGCGGGGGGCTACGAGCAGTACTTC. Amino acid sequence: CASSLAVLAGGYEQYF.

This sequence joins TRBV11-2 and TRBJ2-2, with TRBD2 identical over 11 bases. J lost 8 bases, V lost 4 bases, and 6 bases had no gene match. This CDR3 spans 15 amino acids. Germline V CDR1 and CDR2: SGHAT, FQNNGV. The CDR3 sequence is CASSSRLAGGGELFF. Here the CDR3 DNA reads TGTGCCAGCAGCTCCCGCCTAGCGGGGGGTGGGGAGCTGTTTTTT.

V is TRBV6-5 and J is TRBJ2-5; TRBD1 aligns across 7 bases. CDR1 is MNHEY and CDR2 is SVGAGI in the germline V gene. This CDR3 has 14 amino acids. V was clipped by 4 bases and J by 8 bases; unmatched bases: 10. This CDR3 is CASSFDTGVRTQYF. CDR3 coding DNA: TGTGCCAGCAGTTTTGACACAGGGGTCCGAACCCAGTACTTC.

This chain links TRBV5-1 with TRBJ2-4; 7 bases are shared with TRBD2. V lost 8 bases to trimming and J lost 15 bases; unmatched junction nucleotides: 20. The germline V gene has CDR1 SGHRS and CDR2 YFSETQ. The CDR3 spans 14 residues. The DNA of the CDR3 is TGCGCCAGTCGGGACTATACTAACGTTAATACCTGGTACTTC. It translates to CASRDYTNVNTWYF.

This chain connects TRBV21-1 to TRBJ2-1; whether TRBD1, the table's D call, matches the DNA was not checked. TRBV21-1 is recorded as a pseudogene. This CDR3 is 16 amino acids long. CDR3 bases: TGTGCCAGCAGCAAAGCAGCAGGGGACCCCTACAATGAGCAGTTCTTC. Encoded protein: CASSKAAGDPYNEQFF.

The rearrangement uses TRBV6-5 and TRBJ1-1; D gene uncertain. CDR1 is MNHEY and CDR2 is SVGAGI in the germline V gene. The V end was cut by 2 bases, the J end by 8 bases, with 6 bases between. The CDR3 consists of 11 residues. The CDR3 protein is CASSYMGEAFF. CDR3 nucleotide sequence: TGTGCCAGCAGTTACATGGGCGAAGCTTTCTTT.

The CDR3 DNA is TGTGCCAGCAGCTTCTCAGCGAGTTACGAGCAGTACTTC. It specifies CASSFSASYEQYF. The gene calls are TRBV7-9 and TRBJ2-7; the D is unclear. V shed 3 bases and J shed 4 bases, with 10 bases lying between them. CDR3 length: 13 amino acids. The germline gives CDR1 SEHNR, CDR2 FQNEAQ (reference sequence).

V gene TRBV19 combines with J gene TRBJ2-3; 8 positions agree with TRBD1. V shed 7 bases and J 4 bases; nucleotides not matched to a gene: 10. This CDR3 has 15 amino acids. The germline V gene has CDR1 LNHDA and CDR2 SQIVND (reference sequence). CDR3 amino acids: CASTIGQGPADTQYF. The DNA for the CDR3 is TGTGCCAGTACCATCGGACAGGGCCCAGCAGATACGCAGTATTTT.